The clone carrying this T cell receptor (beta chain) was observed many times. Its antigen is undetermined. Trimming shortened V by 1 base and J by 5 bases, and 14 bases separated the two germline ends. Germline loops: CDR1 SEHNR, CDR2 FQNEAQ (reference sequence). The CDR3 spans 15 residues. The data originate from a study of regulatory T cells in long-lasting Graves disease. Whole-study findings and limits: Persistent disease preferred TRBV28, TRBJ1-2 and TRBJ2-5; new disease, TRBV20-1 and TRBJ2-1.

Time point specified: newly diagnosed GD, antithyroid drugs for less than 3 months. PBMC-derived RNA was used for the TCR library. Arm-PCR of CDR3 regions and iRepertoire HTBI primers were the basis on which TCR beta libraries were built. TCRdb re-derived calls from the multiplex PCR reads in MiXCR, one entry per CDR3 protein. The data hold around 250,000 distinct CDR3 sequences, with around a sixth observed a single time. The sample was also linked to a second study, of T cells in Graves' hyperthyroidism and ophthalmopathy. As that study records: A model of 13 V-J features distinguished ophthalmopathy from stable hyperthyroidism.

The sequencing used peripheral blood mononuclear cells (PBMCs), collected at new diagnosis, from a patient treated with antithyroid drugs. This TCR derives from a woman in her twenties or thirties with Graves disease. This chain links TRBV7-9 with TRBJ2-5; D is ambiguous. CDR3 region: CASSLGLEILETQYF. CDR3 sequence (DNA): TGTGCCAGCAGCTTAGGCCTAGAGATTTTGGAGACCCAGTACTTC.